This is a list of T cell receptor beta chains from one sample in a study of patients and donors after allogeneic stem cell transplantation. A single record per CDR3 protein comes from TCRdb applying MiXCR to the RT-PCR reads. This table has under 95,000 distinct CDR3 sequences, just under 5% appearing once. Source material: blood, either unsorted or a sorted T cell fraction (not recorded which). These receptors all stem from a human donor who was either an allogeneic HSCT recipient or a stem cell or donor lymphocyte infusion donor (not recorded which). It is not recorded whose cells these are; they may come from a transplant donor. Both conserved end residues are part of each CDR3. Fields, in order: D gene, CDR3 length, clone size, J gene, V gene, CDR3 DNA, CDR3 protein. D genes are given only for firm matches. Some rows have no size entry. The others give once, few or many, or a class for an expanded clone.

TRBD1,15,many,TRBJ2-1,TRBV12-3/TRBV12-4,TGTGCCAGCAGTCTCCGGGACAGTCGGTACAATGAGCAGTTCTTC,CASSLRDSRYNEQFF
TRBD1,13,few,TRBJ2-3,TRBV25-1,TGTGCCAGCCTCGGACAGGGGAGGTACACGCAGTATTTT,CASLGQGRYTQYF
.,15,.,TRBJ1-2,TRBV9,TGTGCCAGCAGCGTAGGTCTCAGCCTCTTCTATGGCTACACCTTC,CASSVGLSLFYGYTF
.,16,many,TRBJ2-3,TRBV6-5,TGTGCCAGCAGTTACCAGGCGGCGCTAGGCACAGATACGCAGTATTTT,CASSYQAALGTDTQYF
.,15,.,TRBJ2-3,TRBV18,TGTGCCAGCTCACCACCGGTCTTTGACACAGATACGCAGTATTTT,CASSPPVFDTDTQYF
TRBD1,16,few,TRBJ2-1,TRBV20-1,TGCAGTGCTATCCGACCACAGGGGGCAACCTACAATGAGCAGTTCTTC,CSAIRPQGATYNEQFF
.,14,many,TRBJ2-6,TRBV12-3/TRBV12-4,TGTGCCAGCACCTTTACCTCTGGGGCCAACGTCCTGACTTTC,CASTFTSGANVLTF
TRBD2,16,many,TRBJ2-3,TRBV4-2,TGTGCCAGCAGCCTAGGGAGACTAGCGGGGACAGATACGCAGTATTTT,CASSLGRLAGTDTQYF
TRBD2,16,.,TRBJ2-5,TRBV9,TGTGCCAGCAGCGTAGGGCCAGCGGGGGGACAAGAGACCCAGTACTTC,CASSVGPAGGQETQYF
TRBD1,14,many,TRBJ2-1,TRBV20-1,TGCAGTGCTACGAGGACAGGGGCCTACAATGAGCAGTTCTTC,CSATRTGAYNEQFF
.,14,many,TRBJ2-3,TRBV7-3,TGTGCCAGCAGCTTAAAACAGAGCACAGATACGCAGTATTTT,CASSLKQSTDTQYF
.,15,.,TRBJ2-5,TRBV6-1,TGTGCCAGCAGTGAAGGTTACGTTCAGCAAGAGACCCAGTACTTC,CASSEGYVQQETQYF
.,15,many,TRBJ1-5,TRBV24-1,TGTGCCACCAGTGATTCCAGCCCGAGGGGTCAGCCCCAGCATTTT,CATSDSSPRGQPQHF
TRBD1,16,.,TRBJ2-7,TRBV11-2,TGTGCCAGCAGCCCAGGGGGCGCGGGACAGGTCGGAGAGCAGTACTTC,CASSPGGAGQVGEQYF
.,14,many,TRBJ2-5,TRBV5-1,TGCGCCAGCAGCTTGGAGAGGATGGATGAGACCCAGTACTTC,CASSLERMDETQYF
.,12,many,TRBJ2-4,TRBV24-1,TGTGCCACCAGTGATCCAAAAAACATTCAGTACTTC,CATSDPKNIQYF
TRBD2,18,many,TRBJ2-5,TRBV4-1,TGCGCCAGCAGCCAAGACCGGGGACTAGCGGGAAACCAAGAGACCCAGTACTTC,CASSQDRGLAGNQETQYF
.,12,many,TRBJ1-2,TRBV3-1,TGTGCCAGCAGCCAAGCGTCTGGGGGCTACACCTTC,CASSQASGGYTF
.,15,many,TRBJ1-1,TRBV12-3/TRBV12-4,TGTGCCAGCAGCCCTCGCGGGGGGGGGAACACTGAAGCTTTCTTT,CASSPRGGGNTEAFF
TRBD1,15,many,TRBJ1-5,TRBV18,TGTGCCAGCTCACCTCGGACAGGGAGCGATCAGCCCCAGCATTTT,CASSPRTGSDQPQHF
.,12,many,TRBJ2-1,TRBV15,TGTGCCACCAGCAGAGATATAGGTGAGCAGTTCTTC,CATSRDIGEQFF
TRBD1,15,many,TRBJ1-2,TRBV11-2,TGTGCCAGCAGAGATAACAGGGGAACAAACTATGGCTACACCTTC,CASRDNRGTNYGYTF
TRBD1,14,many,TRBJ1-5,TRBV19,TGTGCCAGTAGTATTGGGGACAGTCTTCAGGTCCAGCATTTT,CASSIGDSLQVQHF
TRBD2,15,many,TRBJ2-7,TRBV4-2,TGTGCCAGCAGCCTTGATGGGACTAGCGGCTACGAGCAGTACTTC,CASSLDGTSGYEQYF
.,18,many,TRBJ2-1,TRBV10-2,TGCGCCAGCAGTCGCAGTCGCACGACCGCGGGCGCCTACAATGAGCAGTTCTTC,CASSRSRTTAGAYNEQFF
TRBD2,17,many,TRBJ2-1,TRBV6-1,TGTGCCAGCAGCTTGAGGGGCGCGGGAGGGCCTAGATATGAGCAGTTCTTC,CASSLRGAGGPRYEQFF
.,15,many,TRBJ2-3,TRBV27,TGTGCCAGCAGTTTATCGATCAGAGCCAGAGATACGCAGTATTTT,CASSLSIRARDTQYF
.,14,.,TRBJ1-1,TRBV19,TGTGCCAGTAGTATAGGATGGACAGACACTGAAGCTTTCTTT,CASSIGWTDTEAFF
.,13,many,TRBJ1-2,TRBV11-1,TGTGCCAGCGGCCCCGGACCTAACTATGGCTACACCTTC,CASGPGPNYGYTF
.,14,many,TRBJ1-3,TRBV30,TGTGCCTGGAGTGTCGGGGGCTCCGGAAACACCATATATTTT,CAWSVGGSGNTIYF
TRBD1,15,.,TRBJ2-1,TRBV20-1,TGCAGTGTTGCGACCGGGACAGGGGGCTACAATGAGCAGTTCTTC,CSVATGTGGYNEQFF
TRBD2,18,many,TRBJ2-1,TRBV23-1,TGCGCCAGCAGTCAAAGCGGGACTAGCGGGATATCCTACAATGAGCAGTTCTTC,CASSQSGTSGISYNEQFF
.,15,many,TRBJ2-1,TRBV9,TGTGCCAGCAGCGTAGGACCCTTAACTGACAATGAGCAGTTCTTC,CASSVGPLTDNEQFF
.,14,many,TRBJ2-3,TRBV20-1,TGCAGTGCTAGGGAGGGGGAGGGCACAGATACGCAGTATTTT,CSAREGEGTDTQYF
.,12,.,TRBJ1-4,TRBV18,TGTGCCAGCCGAGGGTCCGATGAAAAACTGTTTTTT,CASRGSDEKLFF
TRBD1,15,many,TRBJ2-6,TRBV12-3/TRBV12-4,TGTGCCAGCAGTAAACAGGGGGCTGGGGCCAACGTCCTGACTTTC,CASSKQGAGANVLTF
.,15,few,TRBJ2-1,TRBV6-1,TGTGCCAGCAGGCCCGGGGGCTCTGGGAACAATGAGCAGTTCTTC,CASRPGGSGNNEQFF
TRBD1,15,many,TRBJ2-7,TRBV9,TGTGCCAGCAGCCTGGGACAGGGTGAGGGCTACGAGCAGTACTTC,CASSLGQGEGYEQYF
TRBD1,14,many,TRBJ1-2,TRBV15,TGTGCCACCAGCAGAACACAACAGGGGGGTGGCTACACCTTC,CATSRTQQGGGYTF
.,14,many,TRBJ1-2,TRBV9,TGTGCCAGCAGCGAGAGGGGTATGGGCTATGGCTACACCTTC,CASSERGMGYGYTF
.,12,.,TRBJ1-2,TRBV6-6,TGTGCCACCTTCAACAGGGTCGATGGCTACACCTTC,CATFNRVDGYTF
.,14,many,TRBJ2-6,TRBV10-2,TGCGCCGTCTCAGGGATCTCTGGGGCCAACGTCCTGACTTTC,CAVSGISGANVLTF
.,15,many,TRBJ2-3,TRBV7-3,TGTGCCAGCAGCTTATTGGGCGGATACACAGATACGCAGTATTTT,CASSLLGGYTDTQYF
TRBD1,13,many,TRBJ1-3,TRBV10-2,TGCGCCAGCAGTGCGAACAGGGGGAACACCATATATTTT,CASSANRGNTIYF
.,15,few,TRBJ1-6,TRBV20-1,TGCAGTGCTAGAGATTTACAGGGAAGCGGGTCACCCCTCCACTTT,CSARDLQGSGSPLHF
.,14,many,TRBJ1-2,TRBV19,TGTGCCAGTAGACAATCGACAGGCGTCTATGGCTACACCTTC,CASRQSTGVYGYTF
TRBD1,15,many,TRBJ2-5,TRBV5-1,TGCGCCAGCAGCCCCTGGGGACAGGGACAGGAGACCCAGTACTTC,CASSPWGQGQETQYF
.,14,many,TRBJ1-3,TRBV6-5,TGTGCCAGCAGTTTCGACAGGTTGAGAAACACCATATATTTT,CASSFDRLRNTIYF
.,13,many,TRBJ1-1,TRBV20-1,TGCAGTGCCAACGAACCTCCATACACTGAAGCTTTCTTT,CSANEPPYTEAFF